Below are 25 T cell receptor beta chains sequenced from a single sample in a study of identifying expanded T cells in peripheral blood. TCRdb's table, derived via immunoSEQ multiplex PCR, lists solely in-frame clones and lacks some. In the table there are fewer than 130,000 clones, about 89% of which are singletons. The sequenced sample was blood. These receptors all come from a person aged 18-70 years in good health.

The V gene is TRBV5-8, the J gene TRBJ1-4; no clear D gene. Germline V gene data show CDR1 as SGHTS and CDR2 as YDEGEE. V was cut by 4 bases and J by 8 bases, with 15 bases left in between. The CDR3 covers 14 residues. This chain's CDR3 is CASSPVPGREKLFF. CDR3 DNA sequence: TGTGCCAGCAGCCCCGTTCCGGGCCGGGAAAAACTGTTTTTT.

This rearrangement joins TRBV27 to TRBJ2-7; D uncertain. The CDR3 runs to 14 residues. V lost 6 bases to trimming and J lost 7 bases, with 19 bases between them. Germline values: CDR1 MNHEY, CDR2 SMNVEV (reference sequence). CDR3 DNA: TGTGCCAGCAGCCGGTTAGTAGGTCCCCCTGAGCAGTACTTC. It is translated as CASSRLVGPPEQYF.

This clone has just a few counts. CDR3 coding DNA: TGTGCCAGCAGAGGGCAGAGTGCTTCACCCCTCCACTTT. It yields the protein CASRGQSASPLHF. This chain connects TRBV7-9 to TRBJ1-6; D is ambiguous. CDR3 length equals 13 residues. The germline V gene encodes CDR1 SEHNR and CDR2 FQNEAQ (reference sequence). The V and J ends lost 6 bases and 9 bases respectively, with 12 bases between them.

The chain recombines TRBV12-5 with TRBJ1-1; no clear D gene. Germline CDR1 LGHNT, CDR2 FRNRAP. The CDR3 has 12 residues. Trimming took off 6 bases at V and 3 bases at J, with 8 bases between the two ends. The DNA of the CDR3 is TGTGCTAGTGGGTCGTGGCACACTGAAGCTTTCTTT. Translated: CASGSWHTEAFF.

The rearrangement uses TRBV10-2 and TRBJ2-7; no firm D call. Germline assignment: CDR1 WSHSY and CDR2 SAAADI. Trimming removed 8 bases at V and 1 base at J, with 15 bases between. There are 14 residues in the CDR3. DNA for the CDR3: TGCGCCAGCCGCCGAGGACGGGTATCCTACGAGCAGTACTTC. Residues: CASRRGRVSYEQYF.

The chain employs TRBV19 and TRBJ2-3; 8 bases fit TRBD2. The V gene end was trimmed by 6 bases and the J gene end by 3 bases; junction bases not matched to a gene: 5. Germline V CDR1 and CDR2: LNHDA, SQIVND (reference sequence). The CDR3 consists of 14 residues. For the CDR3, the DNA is TGTGCCAGTAGGGCGGGGGGCTTTACAGATACGCAGTATTTT. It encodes CASRAGGFTDTQYF.

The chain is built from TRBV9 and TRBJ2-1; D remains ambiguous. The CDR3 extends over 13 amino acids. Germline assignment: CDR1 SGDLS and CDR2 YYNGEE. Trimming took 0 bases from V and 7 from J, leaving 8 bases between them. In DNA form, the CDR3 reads TGTGCCAGCAGCGTAGCAGCTTTGAATGAGCAGTTCTTC. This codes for CASSVAALNEQFF.

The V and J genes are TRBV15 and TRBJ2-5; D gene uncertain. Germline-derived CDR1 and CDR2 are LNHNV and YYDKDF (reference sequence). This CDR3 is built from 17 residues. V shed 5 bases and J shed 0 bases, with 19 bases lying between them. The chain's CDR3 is CATSFSRGSSYQETQYF. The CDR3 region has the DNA TGTGCCACCAGCTTTAGTAGAGGCAGCTCTTACCAAGAGACCCAGTACTTC.

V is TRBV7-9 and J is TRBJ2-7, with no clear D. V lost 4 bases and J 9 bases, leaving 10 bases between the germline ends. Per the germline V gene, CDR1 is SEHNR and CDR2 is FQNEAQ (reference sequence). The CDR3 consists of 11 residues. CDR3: CASSSSIVQYF. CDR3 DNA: TGTGCCAGCAGCTCTAGTATTGTGCAGTACTTC.

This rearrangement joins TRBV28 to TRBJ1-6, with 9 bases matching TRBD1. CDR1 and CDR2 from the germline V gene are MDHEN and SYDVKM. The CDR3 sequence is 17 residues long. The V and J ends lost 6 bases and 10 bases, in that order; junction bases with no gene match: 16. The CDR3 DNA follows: TGTGCCAGCAGGCCCGCCCAGGGACAGGGAACTCGGTCACCCCTCCACTTT. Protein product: CASRPAQGQGTRSPLHF.

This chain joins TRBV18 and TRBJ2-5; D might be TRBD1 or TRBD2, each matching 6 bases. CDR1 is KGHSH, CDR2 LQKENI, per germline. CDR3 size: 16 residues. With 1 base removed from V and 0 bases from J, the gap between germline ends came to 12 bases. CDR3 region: CASSPRAGGYQETQYF. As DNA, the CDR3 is TGTGCCAGCTCACCACGGGCCGGGGGCTACCAAGAGACCCAGTACTTC. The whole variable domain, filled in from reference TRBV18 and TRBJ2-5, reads NAGVMQNPRHLVRRRGQEARLRCSPMKGHSHVYWYRQLPEEGLKFMVYLQKENIIDESGMPKERFSAEFPKEGPSILRIQQVVRGDSAAYFCASSPRAGGYQETQYFGPGTRLLVL.

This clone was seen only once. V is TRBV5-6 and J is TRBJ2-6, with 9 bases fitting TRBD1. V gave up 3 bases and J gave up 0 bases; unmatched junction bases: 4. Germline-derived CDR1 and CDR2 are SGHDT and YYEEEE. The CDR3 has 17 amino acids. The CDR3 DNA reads TGTGCCAGCAGCTCACCGGACAGGGGCTCTGGGGCCAACGTCCTGACTTTC. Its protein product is CASSSPDRGSGANVLTF.

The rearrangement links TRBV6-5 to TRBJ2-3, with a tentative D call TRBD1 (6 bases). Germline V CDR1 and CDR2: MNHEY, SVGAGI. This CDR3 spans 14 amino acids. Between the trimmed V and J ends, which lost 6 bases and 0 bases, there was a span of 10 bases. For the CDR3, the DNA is TGTGCCAGCAGAGCTCAGGGGAGCACAGATACGCAGTATTTT. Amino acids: CASRAQGSTDTQYF.

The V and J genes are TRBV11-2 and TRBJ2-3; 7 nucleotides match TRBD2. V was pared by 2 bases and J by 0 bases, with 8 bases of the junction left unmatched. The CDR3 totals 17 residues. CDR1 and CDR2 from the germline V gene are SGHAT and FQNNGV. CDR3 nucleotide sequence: TGTGCCAGCAGCTTAAATTTCCGGGGGGTAAGCACAGATACGCAGTATTTT. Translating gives CASSLNFRGVSTDTQYF.

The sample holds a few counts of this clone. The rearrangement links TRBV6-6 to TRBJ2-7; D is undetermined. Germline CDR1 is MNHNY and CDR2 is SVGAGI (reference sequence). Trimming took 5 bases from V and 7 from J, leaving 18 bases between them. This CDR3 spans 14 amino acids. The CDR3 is CASSQLSDGLEQYF. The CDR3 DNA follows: TGTGCCAGCAGTCAACTGAGCGACGGATTGGAGCAGTACTTC.

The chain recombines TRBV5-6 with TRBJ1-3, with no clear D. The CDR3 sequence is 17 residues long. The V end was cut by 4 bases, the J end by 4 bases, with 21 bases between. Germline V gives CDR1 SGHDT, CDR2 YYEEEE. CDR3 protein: CASSPGRFGSSGNTIYF. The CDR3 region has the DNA TGTGCCAGCAGCCCCGGTCGGTTTGGGTCTTCGGGAAACACCATATATTTT. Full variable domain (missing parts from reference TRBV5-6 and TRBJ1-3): DAGVTQSPTHLIKTRGQQVTLRCSPKSGHDTVSWYQQALGQGPQFIFQYYEEEERQRGNFPDRFSGHQFPNYSSELNVNALLLGDSALYLCASSPGRFGSSGNTIYFGEGSWLTVV.

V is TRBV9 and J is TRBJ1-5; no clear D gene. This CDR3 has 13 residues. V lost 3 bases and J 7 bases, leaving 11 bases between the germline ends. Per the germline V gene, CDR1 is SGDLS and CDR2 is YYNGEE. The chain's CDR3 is CASSEDASQPQHF. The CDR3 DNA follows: TGTGCCAGCAGCGAGGACGCTTCGCAGCCCCAGCATTTT.

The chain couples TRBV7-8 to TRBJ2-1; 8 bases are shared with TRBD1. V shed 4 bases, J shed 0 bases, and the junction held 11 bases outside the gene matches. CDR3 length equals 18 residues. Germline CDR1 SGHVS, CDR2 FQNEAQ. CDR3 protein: CASSSPGQAVSSYNEQFF. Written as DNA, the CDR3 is TGTGCCAGCAGCTCCCCGGGACAGGCGGTGAGCTCCTACAATGAGCAGTTCTTC.

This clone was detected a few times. The CDR3 protein is CASSFGLSGGYTF. CDR3 nucleotide sequence: TGTGCCAGCAGCTTCGGTTTGTCGGGTGGCTACACCTTC. The rearrangement links TRBV5-6 to TRBJ1-2; D gene uncertain. The CDR3 runs to 13 residues. The V gene's germline CDR1 is SGHDT and CDR2 YYEEEE. V dropped 2 bases and J dropped 7 bases, with 12 bases sitting between them.

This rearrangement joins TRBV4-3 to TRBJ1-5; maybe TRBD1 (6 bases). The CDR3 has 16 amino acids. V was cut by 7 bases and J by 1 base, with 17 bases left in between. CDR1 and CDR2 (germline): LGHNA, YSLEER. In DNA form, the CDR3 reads TGCGCCAGCATCCGACGGGACACAAAAAGCAATCAGCCCCAGCATTTT. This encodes CASIRRDTKSNQPQHF.

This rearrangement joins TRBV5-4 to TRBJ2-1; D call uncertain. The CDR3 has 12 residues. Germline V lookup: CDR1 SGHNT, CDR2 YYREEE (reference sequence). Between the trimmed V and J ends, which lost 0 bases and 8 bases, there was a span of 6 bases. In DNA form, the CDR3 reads TGTGCCAGCAGCTTGGGGAGAGATGAGCAGTTCTTC. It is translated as CASSLGRDEQFF.

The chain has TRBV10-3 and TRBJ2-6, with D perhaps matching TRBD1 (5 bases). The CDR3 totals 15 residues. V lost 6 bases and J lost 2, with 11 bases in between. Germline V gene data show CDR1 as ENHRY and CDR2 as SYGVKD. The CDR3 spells CAISSTGTGANVLTF. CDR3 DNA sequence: TGTGCCATCAGCTCTACAGGTACTGGGGCCAACGTCCTGACTTTC.

CDR3 residues: CASSDHAGELFF. The DNA for the CDR3 is TGTGCCAGCAGTGACCACGCCGGGGAGCTGTTTTTT. The chain carries TRBV27 and TRBJ2-2; D unresolved. V was pared by 5 bases and J by 6 bases, with 7 bases between. This CDR3 is built from 12 residues. Germline loops: CDR1 MNHEY, CDR2 SMNVEV (reference sequence).

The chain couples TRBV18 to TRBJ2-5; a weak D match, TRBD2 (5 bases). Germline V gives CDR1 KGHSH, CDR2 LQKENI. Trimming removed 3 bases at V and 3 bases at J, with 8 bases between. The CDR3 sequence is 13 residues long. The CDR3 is CASSPSGEETQYF. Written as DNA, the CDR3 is TGTGCCAGCTCACCCTCCGGGGAAGAGACCCAGTACTTC.

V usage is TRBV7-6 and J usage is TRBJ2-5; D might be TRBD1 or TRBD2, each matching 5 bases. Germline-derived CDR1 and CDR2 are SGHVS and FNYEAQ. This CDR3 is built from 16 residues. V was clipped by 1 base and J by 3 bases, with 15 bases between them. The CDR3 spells CASSLEGPSPKETQYF. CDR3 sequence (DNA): TGTGCCAGCAGCTTAGAGGGACCTAGCCCTAAAGAGACCCAGTACTTC.